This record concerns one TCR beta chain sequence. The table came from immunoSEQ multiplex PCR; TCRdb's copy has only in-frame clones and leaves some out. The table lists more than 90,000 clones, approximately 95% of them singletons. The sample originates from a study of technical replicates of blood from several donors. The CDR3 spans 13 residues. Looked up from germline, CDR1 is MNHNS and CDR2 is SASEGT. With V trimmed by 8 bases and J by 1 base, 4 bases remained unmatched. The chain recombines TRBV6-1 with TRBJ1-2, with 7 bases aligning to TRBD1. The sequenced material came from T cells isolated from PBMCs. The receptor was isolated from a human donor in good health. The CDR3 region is CASRDSSNYGYTF. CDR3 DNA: TGTGCCAGCCGGGACAGTAGTAACTATGGCTACACCTTC.